This T cell receptor beta chain was recorded in a study of blood T cell repertoires in COVID-19. About the research overall: Acute and convalescent COVID-19 samples came from the United States, Italy and Spain. In each case, the material was cDNA or gDNA derived from T cells, B-cell-depleted T cells, or PBMCs.

Study processing details: Reference gene primer amplification gave nucleated cell count estimates. Data came from immunoSEQ multiplex PCR; TCRdb stores just in-frame clones and leaves some out. D and trimming come from the DNA, and the V and J calls and clone size come from that table. Among some 110,000 clones, around 78% were seen once, and the ten largest hold 2% to 2.5%. The V segment lost 7 bases and the J segment 2 bases; nucleotides outside the gene matches: 11. The CDR3 contains 16 residues. Germline V gives CDR1 SGHNT, CDR2 YYREEE (reference sequence). The TCR comes from a man aged 25 to 45 with acute or convalescent COVID-19. V gene TRBV5-4 combines with J gene TRBJ2-3, with 9 bases matching TRBD2. Sequenced material: peripheral blood. The CDR3 coding sequence is TGTGCCAGCCCGTCGGGGGCGGGAGGGCCCACAGATACGCAGTATTTT. Protein product: CASPSGAGGPTDTQYF.